The 4 T cell receptor beta chains presented below share a single source sample, sequenced in a study of T-cell memory formation after mild COVID-19. TCRdb reprocessed the 5' RACE reads via MiXCR and lists one record per CDR3 protein. The repertoire holds some 280,000 distinct CDR3 sequences, with about 16% as singletons. Sequenced material: PBMCs or a T cell subset sorted from them (not recorded which). These receptors were taken from a man aged 18 to 30 who had mild COVID-19 (a few samples of this study predate the infection). Cell type and time point are not known.

This clonotype showed up just a few times. The rearrangement joins TRBV7-2 to TRBJ2-5; D ambiguous. This CDR3 has 15 amino acids. Per the germline V gene, CDR1 is SGHTA and CDR2 is FQGNSA. V was trimmed by 1 base and J by 5 bases, leaving 14 bases between them. The CDR3: CASSLVGSARETQYF. CDR3 in DNA: TGTGCCAGCAGCTTAGTGGGTTCCGCGAGGGAGACCCAGTACTTC.

This clonotype was counted a few times. The rearrangement uses TRBV7-6 and TRBJ2-1; D is unresolved. The CDR3 consists of 12 residues. The germline V gene has CDR1 SGHVS and CDR2 FNYEAQ. Trimming took off 4 bases at V and 7 bases at J, with 8 bases between the two ends. CDR3 sequence: CASSSPSNEQFF. DNA of the CDR3: TGTGCCAGCAGCTCACCTTCGAATGAGCAGTTCTTC.

The rearrangement uses TRBV7-2 and TRBJ2-3; D might be TRBD2 (5 bases). The CDR3 contains 14 residues. In germline, CDR1 is SGHTA, CDR2 FQGNSA. Deletions cut 8 bases from V and 1 base from J, with 13 bases between. CDR3 bases: TGTGCCAGCGATTACCGGGGTGGCACAGATACGCAGTATTTT. This translates into CASDYRGGTDTQYF.

This chain uses TRBV7-2 with TRBJ1-5, with D hard to call. V shed 2 bases and J shed 9 bases, with 11 bases lying between them. The germline V gene has CDR1 SGHTA and CDR2 FQGNSA. This CDR3 is 13 amino acids long. The CDR3 DNA follows: TGTGCCAGCAGCTTACCAACCCGAGGGCCCCAGCATTTT. As protein: CASSLPTRGPQHF.